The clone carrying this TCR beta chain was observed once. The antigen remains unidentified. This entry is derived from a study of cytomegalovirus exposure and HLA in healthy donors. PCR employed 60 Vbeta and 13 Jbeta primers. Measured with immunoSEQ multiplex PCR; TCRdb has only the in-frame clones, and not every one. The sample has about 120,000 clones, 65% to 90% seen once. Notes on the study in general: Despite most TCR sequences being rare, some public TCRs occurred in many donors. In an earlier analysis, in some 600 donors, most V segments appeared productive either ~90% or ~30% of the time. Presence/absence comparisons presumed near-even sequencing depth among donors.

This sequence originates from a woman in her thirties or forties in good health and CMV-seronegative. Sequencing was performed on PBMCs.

CDR3 in amino acids: CASKTGRAGDTQYF. For the CDR3, the DNA is TGTGCCAGCAAAACCGGGAGGGCCGGAGATACGCAGTATTTT. V and J are TRBV19 and TRBJ2-3; 8 bases line up with TRBD2. Unmatched junction bases numbered 10, after V lost 9 bases and J lost 5 bases. CDR1 and CDR2 (germline): LNHDA, SQIVND (reference sequence). The CDR3 has 14 amino acids.